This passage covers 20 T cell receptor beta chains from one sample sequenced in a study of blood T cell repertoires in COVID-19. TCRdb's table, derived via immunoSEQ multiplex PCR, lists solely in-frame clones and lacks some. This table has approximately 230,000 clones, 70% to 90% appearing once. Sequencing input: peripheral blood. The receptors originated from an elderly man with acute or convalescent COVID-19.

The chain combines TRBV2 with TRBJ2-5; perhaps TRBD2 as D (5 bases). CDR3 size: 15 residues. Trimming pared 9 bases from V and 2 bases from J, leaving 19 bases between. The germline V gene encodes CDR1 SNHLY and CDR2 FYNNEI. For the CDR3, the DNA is TGTGCCAGTGGGCGACCCGAGGAGGTTCAAGAGACCCAGTACTTC. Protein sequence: CASGRPEEVQETQYF.

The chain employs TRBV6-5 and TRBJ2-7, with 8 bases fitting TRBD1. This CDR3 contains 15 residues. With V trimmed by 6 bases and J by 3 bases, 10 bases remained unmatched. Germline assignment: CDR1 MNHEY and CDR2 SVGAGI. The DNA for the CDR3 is TGTGCCAGCAGCCACCCGGGACAGGATCACTACGAGCAGTACTTC. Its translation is CASSHPGQDHYEQYF.

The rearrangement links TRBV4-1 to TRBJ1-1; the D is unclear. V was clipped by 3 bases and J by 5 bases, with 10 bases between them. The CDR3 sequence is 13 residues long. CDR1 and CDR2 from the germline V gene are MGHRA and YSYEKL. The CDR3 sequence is CASSHREETEAFF. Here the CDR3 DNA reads TGCGCCAGCAGCCACCGGGAGGAAACTGAAGCTTTCTTT.

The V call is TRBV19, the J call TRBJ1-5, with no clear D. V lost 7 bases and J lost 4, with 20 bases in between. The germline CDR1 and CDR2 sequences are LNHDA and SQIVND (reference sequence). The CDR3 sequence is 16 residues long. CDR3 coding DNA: TGTGCCAGTATAGGAGCCTCAGACGGATATAATCAGCCCCAGCATTTT. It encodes CASIGASDGYNQPQHF.

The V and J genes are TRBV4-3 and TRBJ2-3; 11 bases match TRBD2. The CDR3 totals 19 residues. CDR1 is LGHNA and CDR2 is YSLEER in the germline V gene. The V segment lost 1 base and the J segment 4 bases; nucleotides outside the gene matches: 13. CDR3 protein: CASSQVPITSGSLPDTQYF. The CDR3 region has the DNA TGCGCCAGCAGCCAAGTCCCAATCACTAGCGGGAGTTTACCAGATACGCAGTATTTT.

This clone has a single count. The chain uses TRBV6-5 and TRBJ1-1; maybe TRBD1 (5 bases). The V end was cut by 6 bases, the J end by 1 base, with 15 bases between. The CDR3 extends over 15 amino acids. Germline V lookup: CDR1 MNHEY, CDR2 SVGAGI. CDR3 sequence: CASRALPGGNTEAFF. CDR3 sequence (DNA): TGTGCCAGCAGAGCTCTCCCGGGGGGGAACACTGAAGCTTTCTTT.

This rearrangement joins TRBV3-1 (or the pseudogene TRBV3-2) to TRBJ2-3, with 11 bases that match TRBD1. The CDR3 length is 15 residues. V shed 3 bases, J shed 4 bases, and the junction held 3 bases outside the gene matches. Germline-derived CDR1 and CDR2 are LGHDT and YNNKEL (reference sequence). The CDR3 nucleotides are TGTGCCAGCAGCCAGGACAGGGGGCGCCCAGATACGCAGTATTTT. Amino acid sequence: CASSQDRGRPDTQYF.

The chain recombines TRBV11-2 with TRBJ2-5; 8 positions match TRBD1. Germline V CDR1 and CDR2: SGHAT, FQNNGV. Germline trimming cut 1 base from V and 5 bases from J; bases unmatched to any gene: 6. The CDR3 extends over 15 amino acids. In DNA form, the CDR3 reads TGTGCCAGCAGCTTAGGGACAGGGCTTGCGGAGACCCAGTACTTC. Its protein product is CASSLGTGLAETQYF.

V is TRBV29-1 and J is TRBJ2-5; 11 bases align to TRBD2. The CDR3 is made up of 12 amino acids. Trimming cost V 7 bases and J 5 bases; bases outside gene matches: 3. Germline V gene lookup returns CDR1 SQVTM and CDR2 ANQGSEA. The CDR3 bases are TGCAGCGCCGTAGCGGGAGGGGAGACCCAGTACTTC. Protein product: CSAVAGGETQYF. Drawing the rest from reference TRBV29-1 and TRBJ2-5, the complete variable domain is SAVISQKPSRDICQRGTSLTIQCQVDSQVTMMFWYRQQPGQSLTLIATANQGSEATYESGFVIDKFPISRPNLTFSTLTVSNMSPEDSSIYLCSAVAGGETQYFGPGTRLLVL.

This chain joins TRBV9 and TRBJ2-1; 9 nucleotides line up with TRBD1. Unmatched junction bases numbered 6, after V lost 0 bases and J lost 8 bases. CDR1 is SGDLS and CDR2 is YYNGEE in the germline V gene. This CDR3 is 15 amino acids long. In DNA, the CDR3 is TGTGCCAGCAGCGTAGAACCCGGGACAGGGTATGAGCAGTTCTTC. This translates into CASSVEPGTGYEQFF.

As DNA, the CDR3 is TGTGCCAGCAGTGAAGGTGGGACAGGGATTTACGAGCAGTACTTC. Protein product: CASSEGGTGIYEQYF. V gene TRBV6-1 combines with J gene TRBJ2-7, with 9 bases lining up with TRBD1. Germline assignment: CDR1 MNHNS and CDR2 SASEGT. With 1 base clipped from V and 4 bases from J, the junction kept 5 bases outside the gene matches. The CDR3 has 15 residues.

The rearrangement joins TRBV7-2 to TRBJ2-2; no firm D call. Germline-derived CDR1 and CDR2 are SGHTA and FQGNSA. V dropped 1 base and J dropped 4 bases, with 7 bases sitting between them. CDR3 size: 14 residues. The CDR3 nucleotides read TGTGCCAGCAGCTTAGACGGAGTCACCGGGGAGCTGTTTTTT. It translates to CASSLDGVTGELFF.

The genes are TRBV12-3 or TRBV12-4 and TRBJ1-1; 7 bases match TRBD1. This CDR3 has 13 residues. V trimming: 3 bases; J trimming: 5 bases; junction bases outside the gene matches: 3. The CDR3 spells CASSLGQPTEAFF. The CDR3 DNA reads TGTGCCAGCAGTTTGGGACAGCCGACTGAAGCTTTCTTT.

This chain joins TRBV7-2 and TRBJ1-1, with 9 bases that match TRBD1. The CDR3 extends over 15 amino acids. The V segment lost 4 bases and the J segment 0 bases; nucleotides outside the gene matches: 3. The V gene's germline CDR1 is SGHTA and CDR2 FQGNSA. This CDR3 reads CASSSTGGLNTEAFF. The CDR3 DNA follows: TGTGCCAGCAGCTCAACAGGGGGCTTGAACACTGAAGCTTTCTTT.

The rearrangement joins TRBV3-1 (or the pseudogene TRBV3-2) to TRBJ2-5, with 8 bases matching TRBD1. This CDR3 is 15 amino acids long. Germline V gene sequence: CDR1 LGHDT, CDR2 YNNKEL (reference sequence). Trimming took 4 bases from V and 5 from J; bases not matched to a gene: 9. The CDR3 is CASSPNAGGAETQYF. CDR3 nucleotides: TGTGCCAGCAGCCCGAACGCAGGGGGCGCGGAGACCCAGTACTTC.

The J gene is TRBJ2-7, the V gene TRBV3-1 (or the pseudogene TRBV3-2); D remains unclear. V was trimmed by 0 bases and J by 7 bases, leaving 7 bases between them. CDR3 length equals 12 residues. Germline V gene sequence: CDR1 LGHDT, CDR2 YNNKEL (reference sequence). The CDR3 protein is CASSQDLREQYF. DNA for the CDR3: TGTGCCAGCAGCCAAGATCTCCGGGAGCAGTACTTC.

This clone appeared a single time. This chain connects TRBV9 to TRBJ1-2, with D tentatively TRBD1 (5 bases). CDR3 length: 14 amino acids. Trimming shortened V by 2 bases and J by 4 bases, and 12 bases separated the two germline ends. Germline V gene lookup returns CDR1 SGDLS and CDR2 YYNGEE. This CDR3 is CASSVGGMSYGYTF. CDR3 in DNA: TGTGCCAGCAGCGTGGGGGGTATGAGCTATGGCTACACCTTC.

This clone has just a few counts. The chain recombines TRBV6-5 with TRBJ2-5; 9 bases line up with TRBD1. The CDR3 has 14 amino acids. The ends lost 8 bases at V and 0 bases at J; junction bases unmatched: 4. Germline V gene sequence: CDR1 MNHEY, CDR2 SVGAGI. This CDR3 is CASQTGGNQETQYF. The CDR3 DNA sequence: TGTGCCAGCCAGACAGGGGGAAACCAAGAGACCCAGTACTTC.

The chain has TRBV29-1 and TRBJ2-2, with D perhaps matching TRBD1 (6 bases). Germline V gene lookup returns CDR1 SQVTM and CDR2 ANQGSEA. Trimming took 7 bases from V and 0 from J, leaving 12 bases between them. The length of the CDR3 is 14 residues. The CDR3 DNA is TGCAGCGGGGCACGGACAGCGAACACCGGGGAGCTGTTTTTT. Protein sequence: CSGARTANTGELFF.

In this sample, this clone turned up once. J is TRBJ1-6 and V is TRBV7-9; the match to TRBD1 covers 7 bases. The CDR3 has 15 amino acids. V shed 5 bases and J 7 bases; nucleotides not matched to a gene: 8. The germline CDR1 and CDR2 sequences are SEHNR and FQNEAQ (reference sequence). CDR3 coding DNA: TGTGCCAGCAGCACGGGGGACAGCTTGAATTCACCCCTCCACTTT. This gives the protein CASSTGDSLNSPLHF.